This entry lists 24 T cell receptor beta chains sequenced from one sample in a study of blood T cells in healthy people across ages. The authors ran a second PCR of roughly 6 to 11 cycles using a sample-barcoded 5' primer and a J-beta primer mix. TCRdb re-called the 5' RACE reads through MiXCR, storing one row per CDR3 protein. Found here are 980,000 or so distinct CDR3 sequences, around 46% of them singletons; the top ten hold about an eighth. Sequences were obtained from blood. The origin of the receptors is a man aged 25 to 40 in good health.

J is TRBJ2-1 and V is TRBV20-1; weak D call: TRBD2 (7 bases). The germline gives CDR1 DFQATT, CDR2 SNEGSKA (reference sequence). The CDR3 sequence is 15 residues long. Trimming removed 3 bases at V and 3 bases at J, with 15 bases between. CDR3 amino acids: CSARGKGGGYNEQFF. In nucleotides, the CDR3 is TGCAGTGCTAGGGGTAAGGGGGGGGGCTACAATGAGCAGTTCTTC.

V gene TRBV6-1 combines with J gene TRBJ2-1; D uncertain. The germline CDR1 and CDR2 sequences are MNHNS and SASEGT. Trimming removed 8 bases from V and 0 bases from J, with 11 bases in between. The CDR3 is 14 amino acids. For the CDR3, the DNA is TGTGCCAGCCTAAGCCCTAGCTCCTACAATGAGCAGTTCTTC. As protein: CASLSPSSYNEQFF.

The J gene is TRBJ2-3, the V gene TRBV19; D possibly corresponds to TRBD1 (6 bases). Germline V CDR1 and CDR2: LNHDA, SQIVND (reference sequence). Trimming took off 5 bases at V and 3 bases at J, with 15 bases between the two ends. CDR3 length: 15 residues. The CDR3 here is CASSDDKGVTDTQYF. The CDR3 nucleotides read TGTGCCAGTAGTGACGACAAGGGGGTGACAGATACGCAGTATTTT.

This clonotype was seen only a few times. The chain has TRBV28 and TRBJ1-2; TRBD1 is a possible D gene (5 bases). The ends were cut back, 6 bases at V and 4 bases at J, with 15 bases in the middle. Germline lookup yields CDR1 MDHEN and CDR2 SYDVKM. The CDR3 contains 14 residues. CDR3 region: CASRPGLRGYGYTF. CDR3 DNA sequence: TGTGCCAGCAGGCCAGGGCTAAGGGGCTATGGCTACACCTTC.

This clonotype was detected many times. This rearrangement joins TRBV7-2 to TRBJ1-6; D possibly corresponds to TRBD1 (5 bases). V lost 1 base and J 4 bases, leaving 14 bases between the germline ends. There are 17 residues in the CDR3. The germline V gene encodes CDR1 SGHTA and CDR2 FQGNSA. The CDR3 reads CASSLVAPGTYNSPLHF. The CDR3 DNA sequence: TGTGCCAGCAGCTTAGTAGCCCCCGGGACGTATAATTCACCCCTCCACTTT.

This chain uses TRBV15 with TRBJ1-5; no definite D call. Trimming took 2 bases from V and 3 from J, leaving 5 bases between them. Per germline, CDR1 LNHNV and CDR2 YYDKDF (reference sequence). CDR3 length: 13 amino acids. The CDR3 reads CATSRLINQPQHF. CDR3 nucleotide sequence: TGTGCCACCAGCAGACTGATCAATCAGCCCCAGCATTTT.

The chain uses TRBV2 and TRBJ2-3, with 7 nucleotides matching TRBD1. CDR3 length equals 14 residues. Trimming removed 6 bases from V and 2 bases from J; junction bases left unmatched: 5. Germline CDR1 is SNHLY and CDR2 is FYNNEI. The CDR3 spells CASRWQGDTDTQYF. The CDR3 DNA reads TGTGCCAGCAGGTGGCAGGGGGACACAGATACGCAGTATTTT. Together with reference TRBV2 and TRBJ2-3, the CDR3 gives the full variable domain: EPEVTQTPSHQVTQMGQEVILRCVPISNHLYFYWYRQILGQKVEFLVSFYNNEISEKSEIFDDQFSVERPDGSNFTLKIRSTKLEDSAMYFCASRWQGDTDTQYFGPGTRLTVL.

In DNA form, the CDR3 reads TGTGCCAGCAGCGGGACAGGGGCCGCAACCAATGAGCAGTTCTTC. This gives the protein CASSGTGAATNEQFF. The V and J genes are TRBV5-5 and TRBJ2-1, with 10 positions matching TRBD1. The junction had 7 bases not matched to a gene; V was cut back by 4 bases and J by 6 bases. The germline CDR1 and CDR2 sequences are SGHKS and YYEKEE (reference sequence). This CDR3 region has 15 residues.

The sample holds a few counts of this clonotype. The chain uses TRBV27 and TRBJ2-1, with D perhaps TRBD1 (5 bases). The CDR3 extends over 13 amino acids. With 5 bases removed from V and 3 bases from J, the gap between germline ends came to 8 bases. Germline V CDR1 and CDR2: MNHEY, SMNVEV (reference sequence). The CDR3 sequence: CASSPTDYNEQFF. The CDR3 nucleotides are TGTGCCAGCAGTCCGACAGACTACAATGAGCAGTTCTTC.

This rearrangement joins TRBV12-3 or TRBV12-4 to TRBJ1-2; no reliable D call. V was cut by 0 bases and J by 6 bases, with 5 bases left in between. The CDR3 covers 12 residues. CDR3 loop: CASSLATNGYTF. The CDR3 DNA sequence: TGTGCCAGCAGTTTAGCCACTAATGGCTACACCTTC.

V and J are TRBV4-2 and TRBJ1-5, with a tentative D call TRBD1 (6 bases). The CDR3 is 15 residues long. V was cut by 3 bases and J by 6 bases, with 15 bases left in between. Germline CDR1 is LGHNA and CDR2 is YNFKEQ. Written as DNA, the CDR3 is TGTGCCAGCAGCCATACAGGGAAGGACGCTCAGCCCCAGCATTTT. It is translated as CASSHTGKDAQPQHF.

The chain links TRBV7-2 to TRBJ2-1; 7 nucleotides align to TRBD2. CDR1 and CDR2 from the germline V gene are SGHTA and FQGNSA. The CDR3 runs to 15 residues. V was pared by 1 base and J by 7 bases, with 7 bases of the junction left unmatched. CDR3 in amino acids: CASSLGQGLWNEQFF. The CDR3 DNA is TGTGCCAGCAGCTTAGGGCAGGGACTATGGAATGAGCAGTTCTTC.

The chain recombines TRBV4-3 with TRBJ1-2; 8 bases align to TRBD1. Looked up from germline, CDR1 is LGHNA and CDR2 is YSLEER. The CDR3 has 16 residues. The J segment lost 2 bases and the V segment lost 1 base, leaving 6 bases of the junction unmatched. The CDR3 DNA sequence: TGCGCCAGCAGCCAAGCTGGACAGGGCTCGAACTATGGCTACACCTTC. Its protein is CASSQAGQGSNYGYTF.

J is TRBJ2-3 and V is TRBV29-1, with 10 bases identical to TRBD2. The V segment lost 7 bases and the J segment 3 bases; nucleotides outside the gene matches: 16. The CDR3 length is 17 residues. CDR1 and CDR2 (germline): SQVTM, ANQGSEA. The CDR3 DNA reads as TGCAGCGCCACTCCTAGCGGGGGCGCCTCCCGGACAGATACGCAGTATTTT. Protein product: CSATPSGGASRTDTQYF.

The chain links TRBV7-9 to TRBJ1-5; D unclear. The V gene lost 6 bases and the J gene lost 2 bases, with 17 bases spanning the gap. Germline V gives CDR1 SEHNR, CDR2 FQNEAQ (reference sequence). The CDR3 length is 16 residues. The CDR3 DNA sequence: TGTGCCAGCAGTTATGGGCCTACCATGGGCAATCAGCCCCAGCATTTT. Translating it yields CASSYGPTMGNQPQHF.

The chain has TRBV25-1 and TRBJ2-4; possible D gene TRBD1, 5 bases. The V end lost 1 base, the J end lost 5 bases, and 9 bases lay between the germline ends. CDR1 and CDR2 from the germline V gene are MGHDK and SYGVNS. The CDR3 runs 14 residues. The CDR3 sequence: CASSESGHQNIQYF. DNA for the CDR3: TGTGCCAGCAGTGAATCAGGACACCAAAACATTCAGTACTTC.

The chain carries TRBV11-2 and TRBJ2-1; perhaps TRBD1 as D (5 bases). The germline V and J ends were trimmed by 4 bases and 4 bases, with 17 bases remaining between them. CDR1 is SGHAT, CDR2 FQNNGV, per germline. The CDR3 has 16 amino acids. The CDR3 DNA reads TGTGCCAGCAGCTCTCCAGACAGCATTATATACAATGAGCAGTTCTTC. Amino acid sequence: CASSSPDSIIYNEQFF.

As concerns this clonotype: Sequence at one end of the junction differs from germline and may be a read error. For the CDR3, the DNA is TGTGCCAGCAGCTTAGTAGGCAGCTCCTACGAGCAGTCTTTC. Residues: CASSLVGSSYEQSF. The chain uses TRBV7-2 and TRBJ2-7; D is unclear. The CDR3 runs to 14 residues. Germline-derived CDR1 and CDR2 are SGHTA and FQGNSA.

The chain uses TRBV28 and TRBJ2-5, with 10 positions matching TRBD2. V trimming: 7 bases; J trimming: 11 bases; junction bases outside the gene matches: 16. CDR1 and CDR2 (germline): MDHEN, SYDVKM. This CDR3 has 15 amino acids. CDR3 in DNA: TGTGCCAGCACCATTCTAGCGGGGGAGGTCAATGAGCAGTACTTC. Its protein is CASTILAGEVNEQYF.

The rearrangement links TRBV14 to TRBJ2-3; TRBD2 agrees at 9 bases. Germline CDR1 SGHDN, CDR2 FVKESK. The CDR3 totals 19 residues. V dropped 4 bases and J dropped 0; count of bases not matched to a gene: 14. This chain's CDR3 is CASSPFLTSGRASTDTQYF. DNA of the CDR3: TGTGCCAGCAGCCCCTTCCTGACTAGCGGCCGAGCTAGCACAGATACGCAGTATTTT.

The V and J genes are TRBV4-3 and TRBJ2-3, with D perhaps matching TRBD1 or TRBD2 (6 bases each). V lost 3 bases, J lost 8 bases, and 21 bases lay in between. The CDR3 totals 16 residues. Germline CDR1 reads LGHNA; CDR2 reads YSLEER. The CDR3 protein is CASSQAGTYRAGTQYF. CDR3 coding DNA: TGCGCCAGCAGCCAGGCGGGAACTTACAGGGCTGGTACGCAGTATTTT.

The chain couples TRBV2 to TRBJ1-2; 7 positions agree with TRBD1. After removal of 9 bases from V and 4 bases from J, the junction contained 14 bases not matched to a gene. The germline V gene encodes CDR1 SNHLY and CDR2 FYNNEI. The CDR3 covers 15 residues. The DNA for the CDR3 is TGTGCCAGTAGTCTAATCCGGGACAGTTTCTATGGCTACACCTTC. Protein: CASSLIRDSFYGYTF.

This sequence joins TRBV6-1 and TRBJ1-2, with TRBD1 matching 12 bases. After removal of 3 bases from V and 8 bases from J, the junction contained 7 bases not matched to a gene. CDR3 length: 15 residues. Germline V CDR1 and CDR2: MNHNS, SASEGT. CDR3 loop: CASSEGTGGLQGYTF. CDR3 DNA: TGTGCCAGCAGTGAGGGGACAGGGGGCTTACAAGGCTACACCTTC.

This clonotype was found many times. The genes are TRBV7-9 and TRBJ2-1; 12 bases match TRBD2. The germline V gene encodes CDR1 SEHNR and CDR2 FQNEAQ (reference sequence). Germline trimming cut 3 bases from V and 0 bases from J; bases unmatched to any gene: 9. CDR3 size: 19 residues. The CDR3 DNA reads TGTGCCAGCAGCTTCAGACTAGCGGGGGCCCAGAGCTCCTACAATGAGCAGTTCTTC. Translation gives CASSFRLAGAQSSYNEQFF.